This TCR beta chain stems from a study of blood T cell repertoires in COVID-19. This CDR3 has 14 residues. V lost 2 bases, J lost 7 bases, and 12 bases lay in between. Germline V gene data show CDR1 as WSHSY and CDR2 as SAAADI. The data were produced by immunoSEQ multiplex PCR, yet TCRdb's version contains in-frame clones alone and is incomplete. The sample holds approximately 250,000 clones; roughly 85% are singletons and the top ten take 8.5% to 9.5%. Input material: PBMCs or T cells enriched from blood (not recorded which). The sequence came from a woman in her 50s with acute COVID-19. J is TRBJ1-5 and V is TRBV10-2; D uncertain. The CDR3: CASSEAMSRQPQHF. The CDR3 DNA is TGCGCCAGCAGTGAGGCTATGTCAAGACAGCCCCAGCATTTT.